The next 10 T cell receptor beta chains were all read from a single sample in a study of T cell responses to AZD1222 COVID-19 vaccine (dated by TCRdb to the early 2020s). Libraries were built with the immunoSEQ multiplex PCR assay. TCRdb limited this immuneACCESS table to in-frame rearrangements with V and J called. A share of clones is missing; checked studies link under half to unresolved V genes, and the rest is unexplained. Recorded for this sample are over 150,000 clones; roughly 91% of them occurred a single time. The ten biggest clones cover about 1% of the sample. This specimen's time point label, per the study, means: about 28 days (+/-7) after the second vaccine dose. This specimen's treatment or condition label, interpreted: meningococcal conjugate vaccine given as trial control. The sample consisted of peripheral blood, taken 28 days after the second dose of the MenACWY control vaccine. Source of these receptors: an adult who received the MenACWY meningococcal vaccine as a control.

The CDR3 loop is CASSHGRRTNEKLFF. In DNA, the CDR3 is TGTGCCAGCAGCCATGGCAGGAGAACTAATGAAAAACTGTTTTTT. The rearrangement joins TRBV5-8 to TRBJ1-4; unclear D gene. The CDR3 length is 15 residues. Trimming pared 4 bases from V and 1 base from J, leaving 11 bases between. Germline V gives CDR1 SGHTS, CDR2 YDEGEE.

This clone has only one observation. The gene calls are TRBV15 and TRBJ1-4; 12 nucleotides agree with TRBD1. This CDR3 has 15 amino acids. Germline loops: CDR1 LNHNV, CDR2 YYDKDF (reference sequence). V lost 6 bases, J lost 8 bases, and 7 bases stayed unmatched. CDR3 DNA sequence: TGTGCCACCAGGGAGGGACAGGGGGCGTACGAAAAACTGTTTTTT. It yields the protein CATREGQGAYEKLFF. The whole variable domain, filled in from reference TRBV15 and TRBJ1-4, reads DAMVIQNPRYQVTQFGKPVTLSCSQTLNHNVMYWYQQKSSQAPKLLFHYYDKDFNNEADTPDNFQSRRPNTSFCFLDIRSPGLGDTAMYLCATREGQGAYEKLFFGSGTQLSVL.

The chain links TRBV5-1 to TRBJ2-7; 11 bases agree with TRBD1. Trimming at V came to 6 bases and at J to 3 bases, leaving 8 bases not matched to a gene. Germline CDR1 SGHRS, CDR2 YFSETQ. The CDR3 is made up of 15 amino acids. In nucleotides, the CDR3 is TGCGCCAGCAAACACAGCGGGACAGGGGGCTACGAGCAGTACTTC. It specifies CASKHSGTGGYEQYF. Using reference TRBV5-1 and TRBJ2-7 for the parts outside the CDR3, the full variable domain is KAGVTQTPRYLIKTRGQQVTLSCSPISGHRSVSWYQQTPGQGLQFLFEYFSETQRNKGNFPGRFSGRQFSNSRSEMNVSTLELGDSALYLCASKHSGTGGYEQYFGPGTRLTVT.

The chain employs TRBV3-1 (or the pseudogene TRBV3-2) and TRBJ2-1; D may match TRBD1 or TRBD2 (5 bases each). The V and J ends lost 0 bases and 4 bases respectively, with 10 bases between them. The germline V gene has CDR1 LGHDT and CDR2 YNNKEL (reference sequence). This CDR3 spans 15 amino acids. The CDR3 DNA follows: TGTGCCAGCAGCCAAGATTGGGACGCATACAATGAGCAGTTCTTC. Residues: CASSQDWDAYNEQFF.

CDR3 bases: TGTGCCAGCTCACCTAACAGCCAGAGCTCTGGAAACACCATATATTTT. Translated, it gives CASSPNSQSSGNTIYF. The genes are TRBV18 and TRBJ1-3; D not certain. V was trimmed by 3 bases and J by 0 bases, leaving 12 bases between them. The CDR3 runs to 16 residues. Germline CDR1 and CDR2: KGHSH and LQKENI.

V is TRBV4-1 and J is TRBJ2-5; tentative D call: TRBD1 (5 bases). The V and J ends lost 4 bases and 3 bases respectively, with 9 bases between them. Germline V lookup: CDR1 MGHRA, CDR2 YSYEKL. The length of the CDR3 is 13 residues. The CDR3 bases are TGCGCCAGCAGCCTACAGGTGGAAGAGACCCAGTACTTC. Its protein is CASSLQVEETQYF.

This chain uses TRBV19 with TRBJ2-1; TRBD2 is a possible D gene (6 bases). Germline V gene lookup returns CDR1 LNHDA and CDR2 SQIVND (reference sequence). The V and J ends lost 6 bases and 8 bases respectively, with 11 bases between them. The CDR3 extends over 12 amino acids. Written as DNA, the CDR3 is TGTGCCAGTAGCCTTCGGGGGTATGAGCAGTTCTTC. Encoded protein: CASSLRGYEQFF. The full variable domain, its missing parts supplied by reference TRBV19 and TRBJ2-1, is DGGITQSPKYLFRKEGQNVTLSCEQNLNHDAMYWYRQDPGQGLRLIYYSQIVNDFQKGDIAEGYSVSREKKESFPLTVTSAQKNPTAFYLCASSLRGYEQFFGPGTRLTVL.

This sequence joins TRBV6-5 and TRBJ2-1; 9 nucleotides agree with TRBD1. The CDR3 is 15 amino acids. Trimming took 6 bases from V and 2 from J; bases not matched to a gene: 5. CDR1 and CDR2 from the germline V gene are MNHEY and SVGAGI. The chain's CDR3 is CASSRGQGPYNEQFF. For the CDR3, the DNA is TGTGCCAGCAGCCGCGGACAGGGGCCCTACAATGAGCAGTTCTTC.

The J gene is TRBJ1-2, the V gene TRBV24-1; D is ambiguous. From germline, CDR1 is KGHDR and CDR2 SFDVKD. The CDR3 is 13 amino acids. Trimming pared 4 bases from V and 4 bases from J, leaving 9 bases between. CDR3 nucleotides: TGTGCCACCAGTGACCCCATATCCTATGGCTACACCTTC. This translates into CATSDPISYGYTF.

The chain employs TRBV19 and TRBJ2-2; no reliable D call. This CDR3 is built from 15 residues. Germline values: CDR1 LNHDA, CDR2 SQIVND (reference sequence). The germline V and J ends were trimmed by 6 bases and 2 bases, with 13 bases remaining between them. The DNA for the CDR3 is TGTGCCAGTAGGACCGATAACCTAAACACCGGGGAGCTGTTTTTT. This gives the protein CASRTDNLNTGELFF. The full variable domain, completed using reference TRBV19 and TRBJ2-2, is DGGITQSPKYLFRKEGQNVTLSCEQNLNHDAMYWYRQDPGQGLRLIYYSQIVNDFQKGDIAEGYSVSREKKESFPLTVTSAQKNPTAFYLCASRTDNLNTGELFFGEGSRLTVL.